The present T cell receptor (beta chain) was sequenced within a study of T cell repertoires in cytomegalovirus infection (dated by TCRdb to the late 2010s). Context from the whole study: The HLA type of each donor mattered for the analysis, because public TCR beta signatures pointed to carriage of CMV infection along with the matching HLA type. What the study reported, not specific to this receptor: In both this cohort and an independent cohort of 352 donors, the cumulative frequency of public TCR beta family members distinguished carriers of CMV infection plus the relevant HLA type. The ex vivo response was dominated by HLA-C-restricted CMV-specific TCR beta clonotypes, which also provided the single most frequent clonotype in two of eight donors.

The run used an Illumina HiSeq 1500. TCRdb applied fastp at Q25 and MiXCR to the public reads, then kept only in-frame beta chains. Rows are unified per CDR3 protein, each entry keeping the most common DNA and genes. Counted in this sample were 80,000 to 130,000 distinct CDR3 sequences; about a quarter of them appeared once. The ten largest clones represent approximately 40% of the sample. This clonotype appeared a few times. This receptor's antigen is unknown. There are no base qualities to consult, and no much larger clone falls within one base. The sequenced sample consisted of CD8+ T cells from PBMCs. The receptor comes from a human donor in good health (CMV status not recorded). Some clones in this sample may be carry-over from other donors' samples.

CDR3 reads: CSVEGGEGNTGELFF. In nucleotides, the sequence is TGCAGCGTTGAAGGAGGGGAAGGGAACACCGGGGAGCTGTTTTTT. The V and J segments used are TRBV29-1 and TRBJ2-2, with the D gene possibly TRBD1 or TRBD2, each one fitting 5 bases. Cut back by 1 base and 1 base, the V and J ends lie 10 bases apart. CDR1 and CDR2 are drawn from the germline V gene: SQVTM, ANQGSEA. Its CDR3 holds 15 amino acids, cysteine through phenylalanine. CDR3 DNA only is kept here, 45 bases in frame from base 1.